The 14 T cell receptor beta chains given below trace back to one sample, sequenced in a study of cytomegalovirus exposure and HLA in healthy donors. Vbeta (60) and Jbeta (13) primers were used in the PCR. The repertoire was sequenced with immunoSEQ multiplex PCR; TCRdb's copy has only in-frame clones and lacks some. The sample has about 170,000 clones, roughly 80% seen once. Material for sequencing was PBMCs. Receptor source: a woman aged 50 to 60 in good health and CMV-seropositive.

The chain links TRBV5-1 to TRBJ1-1; no clear D. Germline-derived CDR1 and CDR2 are SGHRS and YFSETQ. The CDR3 is 15 amino acids. Trimming took off 4 bases at V and 5 bases at J, with 18 bases between the two ends. In nucleotides, the CDR3 is TGCGCCAGCAGCCCCCAATTGGGTGGGAGGACTGAAGCTTTCTTT. Protein sequence: CASSPQLGGRTEAFF.

With respect to this clone: The junction and the germline gene differ at one end; a read error may be behind it. V is TRBV7-2 and J is TRBJ1-2, with TRBD1 as a possible D gene (6 bases). The CDR3 consists of 13 residues. CDR1 is SGHTA, CDR2 FQGNSA, per germline. The chain's CDR3 is CASSQTGPYSYTF. CDR3 coding DNA: TGTGCCAGCAGCCAAACAGGGCCCTATAGCTACACCTTC.

The V and J genes are TRBV27 and TRBJ2-7; 8 bases are shared with TRBD1. V lost 7 bases to trimming and J lost 3 bases; unmatched junction nucleotides: 11. The CDR3 spans 15 residues. Per germline, CDR1 MNHEY and CDR2 SMNVEV (reference sequence). The CDR3 region is CASMEAGGLSYEQYF. The CDR3 DNA reads TGTGCCAGCATGGAGGCAGGGGGCTTGAGCTACGAGCAGTACTTC.

Remarks on this clone: The sample holds other DNA sequences that translate to the same CDR3. This rearrangement joins TRBV5-1 to TRBJ2-7; 7 bases line up with TRBD1. Germline V CDR1 and CDR2: SGHRS, YFSETQ. This CDR3 region has 12 residues. J gave up 4 bases and V 5 bases, and 3 bases lay outside the gene matches. The chain's CDR3 is CASSSQGYEQYF. CDR3 bases: TGCGCCAGCAGTTCACAGGGGTACGAGCAGTACTTC.

This chain uses TRBV6-1 with TRBJ1-1; D unresolved. CDR3 length: 13 amino acids. From germline, CDR1 is MNHNS and CDR2 SASEGT. Trimming stripped 7 bases from V and 5 bases from J, with 14 bases between. CDR3 residues: CASTEVGSTEAFF. Written as DNA, the CDR3 is TGTGCCAGCACTGAGGTAGGGAGTACTGAAGCTTTCTTT.

The V call is TRBV29-1, the J call TRBJ1-3; D perhaps matches TRBD1 (5 bases). V was trimmed by 4 bases and J by 2 bases, leaving 6 bases between them. The CDR3 covers 12 residues. From germline, CDR1 is SQVTM and CDR2 ANQGSEA. Here the CDR3 reads CSVGQPGNTIYF. The CDR3 DNA reads TGCAGCGTTGGACAGCCTGGAAACACCATATATTTT. Full variable domain (missing parts from reference TRBV29-1 and TRBJ1-3): SAVISQKPSRDICQRGTSLTIQCQVDSQVTMMFWYRQQPGQSLTLIATANQGSEATYESGFVIDKFPISRPNLTFSTLTVSNMSPEDSSIYLCSVGQPGNTIYFGEGSWLTVV.

V is TRBV6-5 and J is TRBJ2-3; no clear D. The CDR3 extends over 12 amino acids. CDR1 is MNHEY, CDR2 SVGAGI, per germline. V was clipped by 7 bases and J by 4 bases, with 9 bases between them. In nucleotides, the CDR3 is TGTGCCAGCAACAGACACCCAGATACGCAGTATTTT. As protein: CASNRHPDTQYF.

This chain connects TRBV29-1 to TRBJ1-4; D call uncertain. The V gene's germline CDR1 is SQVTM and CDR2 ANQGSEA. V lost 6 bases and J 6 bases, leaving 8 bases between the germline ends. The length of the CDR3 is 11 residues. CDR3 coding DNA: TGCAGCGTGGCCGCACATGAAAAACTGTTTTTT. Translated: CSVAAHEKLFF.

J is TRBJ2-7 and V is TRBV4-3, with 7 bases fitting TRBD1. This CDR3 comprises 13 residues. Germline CDR1 is LGHNA and CDR2 is YSLEER. V gave up 5 bases and J gave up 6 bases; unmatched junction bases: 7. CDR3 coding DNA: TGCGCCAGCAGCGAGGGACAGAGATTCGAGCAGTACTTC. Its protein product is CASSEGQRFEQYF.

V gene TRBV5-6 combines with J gene TRBJ1-5; D not certain. CDR1 and CDR2 (germline): SGHDT, YYEEEE. Trimming left V 0 bases short and J 7 bases short, with 8 bases between. This CDR3 has 13 residues. The CDR3, as DNA: TGTGCCAGCAGCTTGGGGGGAGGGCAGCCCCAGCATTTT. Translating gives CASSLGGGQPQHF.

CDR3 DNA sequence: TGTGCCAGCCACTCCGGGACAGGGCACGTTGGCTACACCTTC. Its protein product is CASHSGTGHVGYTF. The rearrangement joins TRBV11-2 to TRBJ1-2; 9 nucleotides match TRBD1. V was clipped by 8 bases and J by 7 bases; unmatched bases: 11. CDR3 length: 14 amino acids. Germline lookup yields CDR1 SGHAT and CDR2 FQNNGV.

The chain has TRBV5-1 and TRBJ1-2; D is perhaps TRBD1 (6 bases). Germline V gives CDR1 SGHRS, CDR2 YFSETQ. V lost 4 bases to trimming and J lost 4 bases, with 17 bases between them. This CDR3 region has 15 residues. This chain's CDR3 is CASSPRPGDSYGYTF. Written as DNA, the CDR3 is TGCGCCAGCAGCCCCCGTCCAGGGGATTCCTATGGCTACACCTTC.

V and J are TRBV7-3 and TRBJ1-1, with a tentative D call TRBD1 (5 bases). The germline gives CDR1 SGHTA, CDR2 FQGTGA. Trimming took 2 bases from V and 1 from J, leaving 11 bases between them. This CDR3 is 15 amino acids long. This CDR3 reads CASSLVEGRNTEAFF. CDR3 coding DNA: TGTGCCAGCAGCTTAGTGGAGGGACGGAACACTGAAGCTTTCTTT.

This sequence joins TRBV10-3 and TRBJ2-2, with 9 nucleotides matching TRBD2. Trimming removed 1 base from V and 5 bases from J; junction bases left unmatched: 8. Germline lookup yields CDR1 ENHRY and CDR2 SYGVKD. The CDR3 is made up of 17 amino acids. CDR3 sequence (DNA): TGTGCCATCAGTGAGTGGTCAAGCGGGAGGAAGACCGGGGAGCTGTTTTTT. Translating gives CAISEWSSGRKTGELFF.